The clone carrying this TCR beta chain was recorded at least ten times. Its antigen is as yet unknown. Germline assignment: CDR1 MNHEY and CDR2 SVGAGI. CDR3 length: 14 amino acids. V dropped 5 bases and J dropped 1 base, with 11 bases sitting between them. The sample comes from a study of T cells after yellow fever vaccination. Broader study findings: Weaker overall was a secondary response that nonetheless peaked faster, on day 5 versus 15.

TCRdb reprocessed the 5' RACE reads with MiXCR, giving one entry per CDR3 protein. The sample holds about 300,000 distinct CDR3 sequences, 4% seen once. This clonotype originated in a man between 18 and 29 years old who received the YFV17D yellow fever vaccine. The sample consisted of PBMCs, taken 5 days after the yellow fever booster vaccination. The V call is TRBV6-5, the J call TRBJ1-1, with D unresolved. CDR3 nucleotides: TGTGCCAGCAGTACCAGGCCCTGGAACACTGAAGCTTTCTTT. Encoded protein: CASSTRPWNTEAFF.